A single sample gave rise to the 14 T cell receptor beta chains below, sequenced in a study of blood T cell repertoires in COVID-19. Clones were read by immunoSEQ multiplex PCR, and TCRdb kept only the in-frame ones, dropping some. The sample comprises 250,000 or so clones, about 90% of which are singletons, and around 1.3% rests with the top ten. The sample consisted of PBMCs or T cells enriched from blood (not recorded which). The receptors here all came from a human donor in a cohort exposed to, infected with or recovered from COVID-19 (not recorded which). The donor label of this sample is uncertain.

The DNA of the CDR3 is TGTGCCTGGGGAGGAAGGGGTTTCGATACGCAGTATTTT. It is translated as CAWGGRGFDTQYF. This chain joins TRBV30 and TRBJ2-3; D might be TRBD1 or TRBD2, each matching 5 bases. Germline-derived CDR1 and CDR2 are GTSNPN and SVGIG (reference sequence). Deletions cut 5 bases from V and 6 bases from J, with 15 bases between. This CDR3 contains 13 residues.

This sequence joins TRBV19 and TRBJ2-3; 8 nucleotides match TRBD1. The germline CDR1 and CDR2 sequences are LNHDA and SQIVND (reference sequence). The CDR3 length is 12 residues. V shed 8 bases and J 4 bases; nucleotides not matched to a gene: 2. The CDR3, as DNA: TGTGCCAGTTCGGACAGGGCAGATACGCAGTATTTT. It encodes CASSDRADTQYF.

V and J are TRBV6-6 and TRBJ2-7; 9 bases fit TRBD1. CDR3 length: 13 amino acids. V trimming: 4 bases; J trimming: 7 bases; junction bases outside the gene matches: 5. Germline lookup yields CDR1 MNHNY and CDR2 SVGAGI (reference sequence). Written as DNA, the CDR3 is TGTGCCAGCAGTTCCCCGGACAGGGGTGAGCAGTACTTC. Its protein is CASSSPDRGEQYF.

This chain connects TRBV19 to TRBJ1-3, with TRBD1 as a possible D gene (6 bases). The CDR3 is 17 amino acids. Germline V lookup: CDR1 LNHDA, CDR2 SQIVND (reference sequence). Trimming removed 4 bases from V and 0 bases from J, with 16 bases in between. The CDR3 reads CASSRQVDTSSGNTIYF. The DNA of the CDR3 is TGTGCCAGTAGTAGACAGGTAGACACGAGCTCTGGAAACACCATATATTTT. Using reference TRBV19 and TRBJ1-3 for the parts outside the CDR3, the full variable domain is DGGITQSPKYLFRKEGQNVTLSCEQNLNHDAMYWYRQDPGQGLRLIYYSQIVNDFQKGDIAEGYSVSREKKESFPLTVTSAQKNPTAFYLCASSRQVDTSSGNTIYFGEGSWLTVV.

The chain joins TRBV19 to TRBJ2-7, with 9 bases lining up with TRBD2. The V and J ends lost 7 bases and 4 bases, in that order; junction bases with no gene match: 11. Germline V CDR1 and CDR2: LNHDA, SQIVND (reference sequence). The CDR3 runs to 15 residues. The CDR3: CASKSSFSGGYEQYF. The CDR3 DNA is TGTGCCAGTAAGTCCTCGTTCAGCGGGGGGTACGAGCAGTACTTC.

J is TRBJ1-4 and V is TRBV7-6, with D hard to call. From germline, CDR1 is SGHVS and CDR2 FNYEAQ. V lost 6 bases to trimming and J lost 5 bases, with 19 bases between them. CDR3 size: 16 residues. The CDR3 coding sequence is TGTGCCAGCAGTATAAACTCAAGAGGTCAGAATGAAAAACTGTTTTTT. Translated: CASSINSRGQNEKLFF.

This rearrangement joins TRBV25-1 to TRBJ1-1; D gene unclear. The CDR3 contains 15 residues. CDR1 is MGHDK, CDR2 SYGVNS, per germline. Trimming removed 1 base from V and 0 bases from J, with 9 bases in between. The CDR3 nucleotides read TGTGCCAGCAGTGAATGGGCAGCTATGAACACTGAAGCTTTCTTT. This codes for CASSEWAAMNTEAFF. Filled out from reference TRBV25-1 and TRBJ1-1, the complete variable domain reads EADIYQTPRYLVIGTGKKITLECSQTMGHDKMYWYQQDPGMELHLIHYSYGVNSTEKGDLSSESTVSRIRTEHFPLTLESARPSHTSQYLCASSEWAAMNTEAFFGQGTRLTVV.

The chain employs TRBV28 and TRBJ2-2, with D possibly matching TRBD2 (7 bases). The CDR3 consists of 14 residues. Germline CDR1 MDHEN, CDR2 SYDVKM. V lost 5 bases to trimming and J lost 5 bases, with 12 bases between them. The CDR3 DNA follows: TGTGCCAGCAGTAAACAGGGAGGGACCGGGGAGCTGTTTTTT. Translated: CASSKQGGTGELFF.

The chain couples TRBV4-2 to TRBJ1-6; TRBD1 matches at 9 bases. Trimming at V came to 4 bases and at J to 9 bases, leaving 1 base not matched to a gene. This CDR3 comprises 13 residues. Germline CDR1 LGHNA, CDR2 YNFKEQ. The CDR3 nucleotides are TGTGCCAGCAGCCCGGACAGGGGTTCACCCCTCCACTTT. Protein sequence: CASSPDRGSPLHF.

The chain carries TRBV6-5 and TRBJ1-1; TRBD1 matches 7 bases. The junction had 6 bases not matched to a gene; V was cut back by 5 bases and J by 6 bases. The CDR3 is 13 residues long. The germline CDR1 and CDR2 sequences are MNHEY and SVGAGI. CDR3 residues: CASSQIGQAEAFF. For the CDR3, the DNA is TGTGCCAGCAGTCAAATCGGACAGGCTGAAGCTTTCTTT.

This sequence joins TRBV7-6 and TRBJ2-5; D gene ambiguous. This CDR3 comprises 12 residues. V lost 2 bases and J 5 bases, leaving 6 bases between the germline ends. Germline assignment: CDR1 SGHVS and CDR2 FNYEAQ. CDR3: CASSLPEETQYF. The CDR3 coding sequence is TGTGCCAGCAGCTTACCCGAGGAGACCCAGTACTTC.

The chain has TRBV18 and TRBJ1-6; D ambiguous. Germline CDR1 KGHSH, CDR2 LQKENI. V lost 2 bases, J lost 12 bases, and 11 bases lay in between. The CDR3 has 13 amino acids. The CDR3 loop reads CASSPTGEVPLHF. The CDR3 DNA is TGTGCCAGCTCACCAACTGGGGAGGTACCCCTCCACTTT.

This chain links TRBV19 with TRBJ2-7; 8 bases align to TRBD1. The CDR3 sequence is 14 residues long. Trimming at V came to 6 bases and at J to 2 bases, leaving 6 bases not matched to a gene. Germline lookup yields CDR1 LNHDA and CDR2 SQIVND (reference sequence). CDR3 nucleotides: TGTGCCAGTAGAGAGGACAGGGCGACCTACGAGCAGTACTTC. Protein: CASREDRATYEQYF.

The chain carries TRBV11-3 and TRBJ2-3, with 8 bases identical to TRBD1. The V and J ends lost 2 bases and 3 bases, in that order; junction bases with no gene match: 7. The germline gives CDR1 SGHNT, CDR2 YENEEA. The CDR3 is 16 residues long. The CDR3 spells CASSLKGQERTDTQYF. For the CDR3, the DNA is TGTGCCAGCAGCTTAAAGGGACAGGAACGAACAGATACGCAGTATTTT. The full variable domain, rest sourced from reference TRBV11-3 and TRBJ2-3, is EAGVVQSPRYKIIEKKQPVAFWCNPISGHNTLYWYLQNLGQGPELLIRYENEEAVDDSQLPKDRFSAERLKGVDSTLKIQPAELGDSAVYLCASSLKGQERTDTQYFGPGTRLTVL.